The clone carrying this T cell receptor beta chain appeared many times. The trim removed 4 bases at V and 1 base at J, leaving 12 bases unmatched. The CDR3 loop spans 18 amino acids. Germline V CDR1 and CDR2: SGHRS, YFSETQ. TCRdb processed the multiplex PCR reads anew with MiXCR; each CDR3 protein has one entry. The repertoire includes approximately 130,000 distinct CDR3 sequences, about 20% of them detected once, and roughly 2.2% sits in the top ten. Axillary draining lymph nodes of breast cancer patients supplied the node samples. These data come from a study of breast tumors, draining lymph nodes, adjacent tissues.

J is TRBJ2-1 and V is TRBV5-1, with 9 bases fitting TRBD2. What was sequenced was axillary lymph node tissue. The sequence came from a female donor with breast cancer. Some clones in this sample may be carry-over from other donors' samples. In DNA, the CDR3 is TGCGCCAGCAGCGGCGGGACCTTAGCGGGAGTATCCTACAATGAGCAGTTCTTC. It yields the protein CASSGGTLAGVSYNEQFF.